A selection of T cell receptor beta chains follows, all from one sample in a study of blood T cells in healthy people across ages. Each CDR3 protein gets one entry after TCRdb re-called the 5' RACE reads with MiXCR. The sample records around 700,000 distinct CDR3 sequences, 25% being singletons. These data were also reused for a study on T cells of mothers and their children.

Sequencing was done on a sample of blood. These receptor sequences come from a boy younger than 18 in good health. Both conserved end residues are part of each CDR3. The D gene is left open where the match is weak. A row's size may be missing; if present it is once, few, many or a size class.

CASSQGAAYNSPLHF,TGCGCCAGCAGCCAAGGAGCCGCCTATAATTCACCCCTCCACTTT,few,TRBV4-1,TRBJ1-6,-
CASSVGRPLQETQYF,TGTGCCAGCAGCGTAGGAAGACCTTTACAAGAGACCCAGTACTTC,few,TRBV9,TRBJ2-5,-
CATSRGMPKLFF,TGTGCCACCAGCAGAGGGATGCCGAAACTGTTTTTT,-,TRBV15,TRBJ1-4,-
CSASSGGYNEQFF,TGCAGTGCTAGTTCGGGCGGCTACAATGAGCAGTTCTTC,many,TRBV20-1,TRBJ2-1,-
CASSFASGRGNEQYF,TGTGCCAGCAGTTTTGCCAGCGGGAGGGGTAACGAGCAGTACTTC,few,TRBV27,TRBJ2-7,TRBD2
CASSQPQLGGEAFF,TGTGCCAGCAGCCAACCACAGCTGGGAGGTGAAGCTTTCTTT,-,TRBV4-2,TRBJ1-1,-
CASSAGDSSYNSPLHF,TGTGCCAGCAGCGCAGGGGATAGCTCCTATAATTCACCCCTCCACTTT,-,TRBV6-1,TRBJ1-6,-
CSVLGHIAEAFF,TGCAGCGTTTTGGGCCATATCGCTGAAGCTTTCTTT,few,TRBV29-1,TRBJ1-1,-
CASTRTGEAYEQYF,TGTGCCAGTACCAGGACAGGGGAAGCCTACGAGCAGTACTTC,few,TRBV9,TRBJ2-7,TRBD1
CASSKSEHILNQPQHF,TGTGCCAGCAGCAAATCAGAACACATACTCAATCAGCCCCAGCATTTT,few,TRBV21-1,TRBJ1-5,-
CASSSSSEQYF,TGTGCCAGCAGCTCTTCGTCCGAGCAGTACTTC,-,TRBV7-2,TRBJ2-7,-
CASSLGQGGFYNEQFF,TGTGCCAGCAGTTTAGGGCAGGGAGGTTTTTACAATGAGCAGTTCTTC,-,TRBV12-3/TRBV12-4,TRBJ2-1,-
CASSTYQGVTTF,TGTGCCAGCAGCACCTATCAGGGTGTGACCACCTTC,-,TRBV7-9,TRBJ1-2,-
CASSVGSLAGFSGTDTQYF,TGTGCCAGCAGCGTCGGTAGTCTAGCGGGTTTTTCGGGCACAGATACGCAGTATTTT,-,TRBV9,TRBJ2-3,TRBD2
CASSFNGEKLLF,TGTGCCAGCAGTTTTAATGGAGAAAAACTGTTGTTT,-,TRBV28,TRBJ1-4,-
CASSLRGAVDEQYF,TGTGCCAGCAGCCTAAGGGGGGCTGTGGACGAGCAGTACTTC,-,TRBV11-3,TRBJ2-7,-
CASRRGISGANVLTF,TGTGCCAGCAGGCGGGGGATCTCTGGGGCCAACGTCCTGACTTTC,-,TRBV27,TRBJ2-6,TRBD2
CASSLHGTGVGNTEAFF,TGTGCCAGCAGCTTACATGGGACAGGTGTGGGGAACACTGAAGCTTTCTTT,-,TRBV7-2,TRBJ1-1,TRBD1
CASSLGFPEEGQPQHF,TGTGCCAGCAGCTTAGGATTCCCAGAGGAGGGTCAGCCCCAGCATTTT,few,TRBV7-2,TRBJ1-5,-
CASSLAWGGVDTQYF,TGTGCCAGCAGCTTGGCCTGGGGGGGAGTAGATACGCAGTATTTT,-,TRBV5-6,TRBJ2-3,TRBD2
CASSKSPGYEQYF,TGTGCCAGCAGTAAATCCCCGGGCTACGAGCAGTACTTC,-,TRBV12-3/TRBV12-4,TRBJ2-7,-
CASNQGADTQYF,TGTGCCAGCAACCAGGGTGCGGATACGCAGTATTTT,few,TRBV12-3/TRBV12-4,TRBJ2-3,-
CASSLVVGGQGRNRYGYTF,TGTGCCAGCAGTTTAGTCGTAGGAGGACAGGGTCGGAATCGCTATGGCTACACCTTC,-,TRBV12-3/TRBV12-4,TRBJ1-2,TRBD1
CASSEGARSTDTQYF,TGTGCCAGCAGTGAAGGGGCTCGCTCGACAGATACGCAGTATTTT,-,TRBV6-4,TRBJ2-3,-
CSASLAGGTYEQYF,TGCAGTGCTAGTTTGGCGGGGGGGACCTACGAGCAGTACTTC,-,TRBV20-1,TRBJ2-7,TRBD2
CASSLGTPGNEKLFF,TGTGCCAGCAGTTTGGGGACACCCGGGAATGAAAAACTGTTTTTT,few,TRBV7-9,TRBJ1-4,-
CASSEFLNRGEQPQHF,TGTGCCAGCAGTGAATTCCTGAACAGGGGAGAACAGCCCCAGCATTTT,few,TRBV2,TRBJ1-5,TRBD1
CASSQDRGFRQYF,TGTGCCAGCAGCCAAGACCGGGGGTTTCGGCAGTACTTC,few,TRBV11-1,TRBJ2-7,-
CASRGGRVQETQYF,TGTGCCAGCCGGGGGGGGCGCGTACAAGAGACCCAGTACTTC,-,TRBV2,TRBJ2-5,TRBD2
CSVSYPGTRSVEQYF,TGCAGCGTATCCTATCCCGGGACTAGGAGCGTCGAGCAGTACTTC,few,TRBV29-1,TRBJ2-7,TRBD2
CATGVEPGELFF,TGTGCCACCGGGGTGGAACCCGGGGAGCTGTTTTTT,-,TRBV24-1,TRBJ2-2,-
CASSYSGTDNTDTQYF,TGTGCCAGCAGTTACTCGGGGACCGATAATACAGATACGCAGTATTTT,-,TRBV6-2/TRBV6-3,TRBJ2-3,-
CATSAQFTGTSGGNTGELFF,TGTGCCACCAGCGCGCAATTCACCGGGACTAGCGGGGGGAACACCGGGGAGCTGTTTTTT,-,TRBV15,TRBJ2-2,TRBD2
CASSLFSGRNEQFF,TGTGCCAGCAGCTTATTCAGCGGGAGAAATGAGCAGTTCTTC,-,TRBV7-9,TRBJ2-1,TRBD2
CAISESWAGDHNEQFF,TGTGCCATCAGTGAGTCGTGGGCGGGGGACCACAATGAGCAGTTCTTC,few,TRBV10-3,TRBJ2-1,TRBD2
CASASGISYEQYF,TGTGCCAGCGCTAGCGGGATTTCCTACGAGCAGTACTTC,-,TRBV27,TRBJ2-7,TRBD2
CSARDRLAGVWETQYF,TGCAGTGCTAGAGATCGGCTAGCGGGAGTATGGGAGACCCAGTACTTC,few,TRBV20-1,TRBJ2-5,TRBD2
CASSLHEGANTEAFF,TGTGCCAGCAGCTTACACGAGGGGGCGAACACTGAAGCTTTCTTT,-,TRBV7-9,TRBJ1-1,TRBD1
CTSSPGGGGGALETQYF,TGTACCAGCAGTCCCGGGGGTGGCGGGGGGGCCCTAGAGACCCAGTACTTC,few,TRBV12-3/TRBV12-4,TRBJ2-5,TRBD2
CASSLAGGYQETQYF,TGTGCCAGCAGCTTAGCGGGAGGGTACCAAGAGACCCAGTACTTC,many,TRBV7-2,TRBJ2-5,TRBD2
CASAAIDGTLGLNQPQHF,TGCGCCAGCGCGGCAATCGACGGAACCCTTGGACTAAATCAGCCCCAGCATTTT,-,TRBV5-1,TRBJ1-5,-
CATSPGSYGYTF,TGTGCCACCAGCCCTGGGAGTTATGGCTACACCTTC,-,TRBV24-1,TRBJ1-2,-
CASGYGGEQYF,TGTGCTAGTGGTTACGGGGGCGAGCAGTACTTC,-,TRBV12-5,TRBJ2-7,-